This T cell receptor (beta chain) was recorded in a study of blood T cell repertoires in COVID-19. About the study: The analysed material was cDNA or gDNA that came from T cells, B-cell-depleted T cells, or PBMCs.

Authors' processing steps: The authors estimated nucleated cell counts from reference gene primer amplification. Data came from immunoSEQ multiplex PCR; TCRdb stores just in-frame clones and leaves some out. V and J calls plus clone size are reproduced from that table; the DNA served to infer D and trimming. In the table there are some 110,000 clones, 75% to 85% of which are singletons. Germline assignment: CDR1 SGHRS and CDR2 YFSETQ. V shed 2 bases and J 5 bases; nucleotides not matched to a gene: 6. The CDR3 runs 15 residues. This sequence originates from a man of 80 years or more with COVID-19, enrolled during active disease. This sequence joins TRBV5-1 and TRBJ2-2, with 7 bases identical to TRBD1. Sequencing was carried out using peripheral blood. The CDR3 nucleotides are TGCGCCAGCAGCTTATACAGGGGAAAAACCGGGGAGCTGTTTTTT. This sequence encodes CASSLYRGKTGELFF.